This T cell receptor beta chain was sequenced during a study of blood T cell repertoires in COVID-19. TCRdb keeps only in-frame clones here, not all; method: immunoSEQ multiplex PCR. The sample holds approximately 320,000 clones, around 90% seen once. V lost 11 bases, J lost 5 bases, and 6 bases stayed unmatched. Germline V gene lookup returns CDR1 SGHVS and CDR2 FQNEAQ. CDR3 length: 13 residues. Those who participated ranged in age from 18 to 89 years and resided in about two dozen US areas. This chain connects TRBV7-8 to TRBJ2-5, with 12 bases lining up with TRBD1. The sequenced material came from PBMCs or T cells enriched from blood (not recorded which). This sequence originates from a man between 60 and 75 years old who had recovered from COVID-19. The CDR3 DNA sequence: TGTGCCGCCCGGGACAGGGGGCTGGAGACCCAGTACTTC. Its translation: CAARDRGLETQYF. Using reference TRBV7-8 and TRBJ2-5 for the parts outside the CDR3, the full variable domain is GAGVSQSPRYKVAKRGQDVALRCDPISGHVSLFWYQQALGQGPEFLTYFQNEAQLDKSGLPSDRFFAERPEGSVSTLKIQRTQQEDSAVYLCAARDRGLETQYFGPGTRLLVL.